This T cell receptor beta chain was found in a study of CD8 T cells in Susac syndrome. This CDR3 spans 14 amino acids. V was trimmed by 4 bases and J by 7 bases, leaving 15 bases between them. From germline, CDR1 is KGHDR and CDR2 SFDVKD. Reverse transcription used roughly 0.45 to 1 ug RNA and random hexamers. TCRdb reanalysed the immunoSEQ multiplex PCR reads using MiXCR and keeps one entry per CDR3 protein. This table holds 75,000 to 95,000 distinct CDR3 sequences, approximately 96% found once. The sample comprised CD8+ T cells from PBMCs. This clonotype was obtained from a human donor with Susac syndrome. The chain couples TRBV24-1 to TRBJ1-2, with D possibly TRBD1 on 5 matching bases. The CDR3 loop reads CATSDPAGTSGYTF. The CDR3 coding sequence is TGTGCCACCAGTGACCCTGCGGGGACCTCTGGCTACACCTTC.